The 18 T cell receptor beta chains given below trace back to one sample, sequenced in a study of CD4 T cells in relation to SARS-CoV-2 and coronaviruses. For these receptors, no antigen is known. The protocol was immunoSEQ multiplex PCR, while the TCRdb copy is restricted to in-frame clones and leaves out a portion. The sample holds tens of thousands of clones; around four fifths are singletons and the top ten take about 16%. Before the COVID-19 pandemic, during about 2010-2018, CD4+ T cells were taken from unexposed donors. CD4+ T cells were isolated from the cells after more than 8 days of culture. The source material was CD4+ T cells from PBMCs, cultured in vitro. Every receptor here comes from a human donor in good health.

This clone occurred a few times. V and J are TRBV2 and TRBJ1-5; D might be TRBD1 (5 bases). The CDR3 runs to 15 residues. Germline loops: CDR1 SNHLY, CDR2 FYNNEI. Deletions cut 3 bases from V and 3 bases from J, with 12 bases between. The CDR3 protein is CASSEWGGTNQPQHF. The CDR3 nucleotides are TGTGCCAGCAGTGAGTGGGGCGGAACCAATCAGCCCCAGCATTTT.

The chain links TRBV6-4 to TRBJ2-2; 7 bases match TRBD1. Per the germline V gene, CDR1 is MRHNA and CDR2 is SNTAGT. With V trimmed by 3 bases and J by 5 bases, 3 bases remained unmatched. The CDR3 is 14 residues long. The CDR3 reads CASSETGETGELFF. The CDR3 bases are TGTGCCAGCAGTGAAACAGGGGAAACCGGGGAGCTGTTTTTT.

The chain carries TRBV12-3 or TRBV12-4 and TRBJ1-1, with D uncertain. This CDR3 has 13 residues. V was trimmed by 6 bases and J by 3 bases, leaving 11 bases between them. The DNA of the CDR3 is TGTGCCAGCAGGTTCTCGGATTACACTGAAGCTTTCTTT. It codes for CASRFSDYTEAFF.

This chain links TRBV6-5 with TRBJ1-5; a weak D match, TRBD1 (5 bases). V was shortened by 6 bases and J by 4 bases, with 13 bases between the two germline ends. Germline CDR1 is MNHEY and CDR2 is SVGAGI. This CDR3 region has 14 residues. CDR3 sequence reads: CASRVVGGNQPQHF. CDR3 in DNA: TGTGCCAGCAGGGTAGTCGGGGGAAATCAGCCCCAGCATTTT.

V and J are TRBV10-3 and TRBJ1-5; tentative D call: TRBD1 (6 bases). This CDR3 comprises 17 residues. Germline values: CDR1 ENHRY, CDR2 SYGVKD. V shed 4 bases and J shed 4 bases, with 20 bases lying between them. The CDR3 DNA sequence: TGTGCCATCAGTGGAGGGGGGCCCCGCGCTGGAAATCAGCCCCAGCATTTT. Residues: CAISGGGPRAGNQPQHF.

This clone was counted once. This rearrangement joins TRBV11-2 to TRBJ1-1; D remains unclear. CDR3 length: 15 residues. The V gene's germline CDR1 is SGHAT and CDR2 FQNNGV. The V end was cut by 2 bases, the J end by 0 bases, with 10 bases between. CDR3 sequence: CASSLNRALNTEAFF. The CDR3 DNA reads as TGTGCCAGCAGCTTAAACCGGGCCTTGAACACTGAAGCTTTCTTT.

V usage is TRBV2 and J usage is TRBJ2-5; D uncertain. The V gene's germline CDR1 is SNHLY and CDR2 FYNNEI. This CDR3 is 13 amino acids long. V was cut by 6 bases and J by 5 bases, with 13 bases left in between. The CDR3 DNA is TGTGCCAGCAGCTATCGTTATTCGGAGACCCAGTACTTC. Amino acid sequence: CASSYRYSETQYF.

This clone came up a few times. V is TRBV25-1 and J is TRBJ2-5, with 7 bases fitting TRBD1. The CDR3 has 15 amino acids. V dropped 3 bases and J dropped 5; count of bases not matched to a gene: 9. The germline V gene has CDR1 MGHDK and CDR2 SYGVNS. The CDR3 nucleotides are TGTGCCAGCAGTGAGGACAGGCCGCCGGGGGAGACCCAGTACTTC. Its translation: CASSEDRPPGETQYF.

This clone has just one count. The V gene is TRBV12-5, the J gene TRBJ1-2, with TRBD1 identical over 12 bases. CDR3 size: 18 residues. Trimming took 1 base from V and 3 from J; bases not matched to a gene: 9. Germline V CDR1 and CDR2: LGHNT, FRNRAP. This CDR3 is CASGLEWGQGARDYGYTF. In DNA form, the CDR3 reads TGTGCTAGTGGTTTGGAGTGGGGACAGGGGGCGAGGGACTATGGCTACACCTTC.

V is TRBV6-1 and J is TRBJ2-2; D remains unclear. The CDR3 sequence is 14 residues long. The germline V and J ends were trimmed by 0 bases and 5 bases, with 7 bases remaining between them. CDR1 and CDR2 (germline): MNHNS, SASEGT. The DNA of the CDR3 is TGTGCCAGCAGTGAAGCTCCAGAAACCGGGGAGCTGTTTTTT. This sequence encodes CASSEAPETGELFF.

Concerning this clone itself: It is unclear where the CDR3 begins or ends on the DNA, so no DNA is shown, and the CDR3 is as TCRdb lists it. The V and J genes are TRBV18 and TRBJ2-1; no check of the table's D call, TRBD1, against the DNA was made. The CDR3 extends over 17 residues, inclusive of both ends. CDR1 KGHSH and CDR2 LQKENI come from the germline V gene. CDR3 loop: CASSPRGTGNFGNEQFF.

The chain joins TRBV30 to TRBJ2-7; TRBD2 aligns across 10 bases. V lost 3 bases, J lost 3 bases, and 5 bases stayed unmatched. Germline V gene data show CDR1 as GTSNPN and CDR2 as SVGIG (reference sequence). The CDR3 has 14 residues. This chain's CDR3 is CAWSGTSEYYEQYF. The CDR3 region has the DNA TGTGCCTGGAGCGGGACTAGCGAGTACTACGAGCAGTACTTC.

The chain uses TRBV3-1 (or the pseudogene TRBV3-2) and TRBJ1-1; 7 bases are a match to TRBD1. CDR1 is LGHDT, CDR2 YNNKEL, per germline (reference sequence). Germline trimming cut 4 bases from V and 1 base from J; bases unmatched to any gene: 3. The CDR3 loop spans 14 amino acids. CDR3 nucleotides: TGTGCCAGCAGCCGCAGGGACAGGAACACTGAAGCTTTCTTT. Its protein product is CASSRRDRNTEAFF.

V and J are TRBV6-1 and TRBJ2-5, with D uncertain. This CDR3 contains 16 residues. Germline CDR1 is MNHNS and CDR2 is SASEGT. V lost 4 bases and J 2 bases, leaving 17 bases between the germline ends. CDR3: CASSGPRHRPQETQYF. CDR3 in DNA: TGTGCCAGCAGTGGGCCCCGCCACCGCCCACAAGAGACCCAGTACTTC.

The chain recombines TRBV3-1 (or the pseudogene TRBV3-2) with TRBJ1-1; D call uncertain. Germline V gives CDR1 LGHDT, CDR2 YNNKEL (reference sequence). V lost 3 bases, J lost 6 bases, and 8 bases lay in between. The CDR3 is 12 amino acids. The CDR3 sequence: CASSHRGAEAFF. CDR3 DNA sequence: TGTGCCAGCAGCCACAGAGGCGCTGAAGCTTTCTTT.

The V gene is TRBV7-6, the J gene TRBJ1-3; 8 bases map to TRBD1. Germline-derived CDR1 and CDR2 are SGHVS and FNYEAQ. The V segment lost 3 bases and the J segment 0 bases; nucleotides outside the gene matches: 7. The CDR3 is 17 residues long. The CDR3 DNA reads TGTGCCAGCAGCTTTGAGGCAGGGGGCAGCTCTGGAAACACCATATATTTT. Its translation: CASSFEAGGSSGNTIYF.

The J gene is TRBJ1-5, the V gene TRBV6-2 or TRBV6-3; 7 nucleotides match TRBD1. V lost 4 bases, J lost 0 bases, and 6 bases stayed unmatched. The CDR3 consists of 16 residues. CDR1 is MNHEY and CDR2 is SVGEGT in the germline V gene. The CDR3 sequence is CASSSQDRDSNQPQHF. The CDR3 region has the DNA TGTGCCAGCAGTTCCCAAGACAGGGATAGCAATCAGCCCCAGCATTTT.

This clone was counted once. The CDR3 reads CASSQVQARSEQYF. CDR3 in DNA: TGTGCCAGCAGTCAGGTCCAGGCTAGGTCCGAGCAGTACTTC. The chain couples TRBV19 to TRBJ2-7, with unresolved D. V was clipped by 9 bases and J by 6 bases, with 21 bases between them. Germline V gives CDR1 LNHDA, CDR2 SQIVND (reference sequence). CDR3 size: 14 residues.